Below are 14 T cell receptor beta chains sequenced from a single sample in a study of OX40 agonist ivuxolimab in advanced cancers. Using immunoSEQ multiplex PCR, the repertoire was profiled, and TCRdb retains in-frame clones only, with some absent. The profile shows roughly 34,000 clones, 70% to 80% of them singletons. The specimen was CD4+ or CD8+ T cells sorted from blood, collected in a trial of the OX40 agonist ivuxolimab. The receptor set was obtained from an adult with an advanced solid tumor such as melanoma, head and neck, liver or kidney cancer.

The CDR3 reads CASRRGLNTEAFF. CDR3 in DNA: TGTGCCAGCAGAAGGGGACTGAACACTGAAGCTTTCTTT. This rearrangement joins TRBV6-4 to TRBJ1-1, with D possibly TRBD1 on 5 matching bases. This CDR3 is built from 13 residues. V was shortened by 6 bases and J by 0 bases, with 8 bases between the two germline ends. From germline, CDR1 is MRHNA and CDR2 SNTAGT.

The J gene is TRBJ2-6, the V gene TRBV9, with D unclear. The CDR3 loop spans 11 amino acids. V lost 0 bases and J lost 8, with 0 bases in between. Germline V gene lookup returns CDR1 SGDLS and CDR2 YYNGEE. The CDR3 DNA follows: TGTGCCAGCAGCGTAGCCAACGTCCTGACTTTC. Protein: CASSVANVLTF.

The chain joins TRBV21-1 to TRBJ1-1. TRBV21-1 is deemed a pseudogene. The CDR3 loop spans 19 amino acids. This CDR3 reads CASSNRREGKTTVNTEAFF. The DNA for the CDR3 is TGTGCCAGCAGCAATCGGAGAGAAGGGAAGACTACGGTGAACACTGAAGCTTTCTTT.

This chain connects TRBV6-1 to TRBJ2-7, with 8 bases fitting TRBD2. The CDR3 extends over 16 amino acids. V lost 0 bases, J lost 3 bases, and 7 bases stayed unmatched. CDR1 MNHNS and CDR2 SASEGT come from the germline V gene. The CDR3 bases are TGTGCCAGCAGTGAAGCGCTTAGACTAGCGTTCTACGAGCAGTACTTC. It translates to CASSEALRLAFYEQYF.

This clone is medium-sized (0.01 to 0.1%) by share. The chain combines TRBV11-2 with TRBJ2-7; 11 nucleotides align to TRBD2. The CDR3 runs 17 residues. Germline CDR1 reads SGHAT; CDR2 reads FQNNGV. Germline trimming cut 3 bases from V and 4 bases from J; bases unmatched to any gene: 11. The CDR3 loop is CASSFGLLAGAGYEQYF. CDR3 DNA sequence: TGTGCCAGCAGCTTTGGGTTACTAGCGGGGGCCGGGTACGAGCAGTACTTC.

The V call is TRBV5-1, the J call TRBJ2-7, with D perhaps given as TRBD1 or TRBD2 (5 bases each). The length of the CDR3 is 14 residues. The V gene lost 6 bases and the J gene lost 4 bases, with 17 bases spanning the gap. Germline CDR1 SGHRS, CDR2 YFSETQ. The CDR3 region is CASNRDGQLYEQYF. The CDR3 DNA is TGCGCCAGCAACCGGGACGGTCAGCTATACGAGCAGTACTTC.

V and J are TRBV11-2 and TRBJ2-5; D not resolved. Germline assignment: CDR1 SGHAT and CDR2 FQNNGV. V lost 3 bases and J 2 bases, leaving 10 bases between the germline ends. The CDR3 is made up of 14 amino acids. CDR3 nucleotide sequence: TGTGCCAGCAGCTTTCTCCACTCACAAGAGACCCAGTACTTC. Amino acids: CASSFLHSQETQYF.

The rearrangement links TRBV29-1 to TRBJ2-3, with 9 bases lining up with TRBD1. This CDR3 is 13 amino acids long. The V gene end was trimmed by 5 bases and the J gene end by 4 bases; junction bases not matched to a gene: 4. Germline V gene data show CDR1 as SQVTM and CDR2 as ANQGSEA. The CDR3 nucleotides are TGCAGCGTTCCGGGACAGGGAGCAGATACGCAGTATTTT. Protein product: CSVPGQGADTQYF.

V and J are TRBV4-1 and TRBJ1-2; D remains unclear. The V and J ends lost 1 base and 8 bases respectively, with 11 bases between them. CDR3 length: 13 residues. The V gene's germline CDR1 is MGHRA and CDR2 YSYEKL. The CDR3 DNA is TGCGCCAGCAGCCAAGTCGGTATCTTGGGCTACACCTTC. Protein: CASSQVGILGYTF.

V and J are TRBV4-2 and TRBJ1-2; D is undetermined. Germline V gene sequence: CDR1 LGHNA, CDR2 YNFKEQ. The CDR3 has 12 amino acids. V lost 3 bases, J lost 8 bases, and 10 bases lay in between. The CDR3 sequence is CASSQDGRGYTF. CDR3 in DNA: TGTGCCAGCAGCCAGGACGGACGGGGCTACACCTTC.

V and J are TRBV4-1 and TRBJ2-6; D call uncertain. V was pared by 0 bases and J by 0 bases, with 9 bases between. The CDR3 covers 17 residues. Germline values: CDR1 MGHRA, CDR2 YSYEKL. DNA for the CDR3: TGCGCCAGCAGCCAAGATTTCAGGAACTCTGGGGCCAACGTCCTGACTTTC. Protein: CASSQDFRNSGANVLTF.

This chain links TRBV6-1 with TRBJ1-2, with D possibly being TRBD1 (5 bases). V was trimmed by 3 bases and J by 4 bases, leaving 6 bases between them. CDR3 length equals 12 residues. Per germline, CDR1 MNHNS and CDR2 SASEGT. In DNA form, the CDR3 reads TGTGCCAGCAGTGAGGGACCCTATGGCTACACCTTC. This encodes CASSEGPYGYTF.

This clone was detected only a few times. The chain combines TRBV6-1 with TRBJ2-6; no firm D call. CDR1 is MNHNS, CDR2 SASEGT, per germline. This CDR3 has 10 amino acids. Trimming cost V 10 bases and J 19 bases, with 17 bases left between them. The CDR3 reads CATSGRVQTF. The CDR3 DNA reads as TGTGCCACCTCCGGCCGGGTGCAAACTTTC.

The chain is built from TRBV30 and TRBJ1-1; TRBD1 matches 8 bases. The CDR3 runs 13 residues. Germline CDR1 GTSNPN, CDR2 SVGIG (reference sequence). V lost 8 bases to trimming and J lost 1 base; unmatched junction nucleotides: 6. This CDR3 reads CARRQGTNTEAFF. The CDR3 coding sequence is TGTGCCCGTAGACAGGGGACGAACACTGAAGCTTTCTTT. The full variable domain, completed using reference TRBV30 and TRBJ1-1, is SQTIHQWPATLVQPVGSPLSLECTVEGTSNPNLYWYRQAAGRGLQLLFYSVGIGQISSEVPQNLSASRPQDRQFILSSKKLLLSDSGFYLCARRQGTNTEAFFGQGTRLTVV.